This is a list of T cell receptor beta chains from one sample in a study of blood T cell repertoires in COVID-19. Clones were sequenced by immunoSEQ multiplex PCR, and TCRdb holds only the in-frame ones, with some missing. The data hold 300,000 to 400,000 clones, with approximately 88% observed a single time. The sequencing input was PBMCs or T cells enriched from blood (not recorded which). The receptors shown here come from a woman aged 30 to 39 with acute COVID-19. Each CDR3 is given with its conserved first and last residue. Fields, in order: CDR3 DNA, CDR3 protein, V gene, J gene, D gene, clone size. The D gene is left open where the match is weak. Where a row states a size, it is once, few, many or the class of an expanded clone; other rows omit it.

TGTGCCAGCAGCTTACAGGTTAGCTCCTACGAGCAGTACTTC	CASSLQVSSYEQYF	TRBV7-6	TRBJ2-7	.	.
TGTGCCAGCAGCTTAGCCCCAAAGAGCGTACAAGAGACCCAGTACTTC	CASSLAPKSVQETQYF	TRBV11-2	TRBJ2-5	.	.
TGCAGTGCTAGTGACGGACAGCGAGCATTTGAAAAACTGTTTTTT	CSASDGQRAFEKLFF	TRBV20-1	TRBJ1-4	.	.
TGTGCCAGCAGCCCTGACAGGAGCTCCTATAATTCACCCCTCCACTTT	CASSPDRSSYNSPLHF	TRBV5-6	TRBJ1-6	.	.
TGTGCCAGCAGCCAGGGTGGGGTCTCCTACGAGCAGTACTTC	CASSQGGVSYEQYF	TRBV28	TRBJ2-7	.	once
TGTGCCAGCAGCTTCAGGGGAAATTCTTCACCCCTCCACTTT	CASSFRGNSSPLHF	TRBV11-2	TRBJ1-6	.	.
TGTGCCAGCAGTTTATTTGGCGAAGCTTTCTTT	CASSLFGEAFF	TRBV27	TRBJ1-1	.	.
TGTGCCAGCGGCTCCGGGACAGGGGGCAACTATGGCTACACCTTC	CASGSGTGGNYGYTF	TRBV19	TRBJ1-2	TRBD1	.
TGTGCCAGCAGCTCCCCCAAGGACAGGAACTATGGCTACACCTTC	CASSSPKDRNYGYTF	TRBV6-5	TRBJ1-2	TRBD1	.
TGTGCCAGCAGTTACACGAGGTCCCTCTCCTACAATGAGCAGTTCTTC	CASSYTRSLSYNEQFF	TRBV6-5	TRBJ2-1	.	.
TGTGCCAGCAGCCCGACAGGGGGCAATCAGCCCCAGCATTTT	CASSPTGGNQPQHF	TRBV11-2	TRBJ1-5	TRBD1	.
TGTGCCAGCAGTGAAGTGCTACAGGGGACCTACTACGAGCAGTACTTC	CASSEVLQGTYYEQYF	TRBV6-1	TRBJ2-7	TRBD1	.
TGTGCCAGCAGATCAGGCAGCGGGGCCCCCTACAATGAGCAGTTCTTC	CASRSGSGAPYNEQFF	TRBV2	TRBJ2-1	TRBD2	once
TGTGCCAGCAGCAAAGCGGGACAGGCTCGGAATTCACCCCTCCACTTT	CASSKAGQARNSPLHF	TRBV21-1	TRBJ1-6	.	.
TGTGCCACCAGTGAAGGGGGACAGACAGGGTTGGATGAGCAGTTCTTC	CATSEGGQTGLDEQFF	TRBV24-1	TRBJ2-1	TRBD1	.
TGTGCCAGCAGTTTACGGACAGCAAACTATGGCTACACCTTC	CASSLRTANYGYTF	TRBV28	TRBJ1-2	.	once
TGCGCCAGCAGCCCTTCTTGGACAGGCGGCAATCAGCCCCAGCATTTT	CASSPSWTGGNQPQHF	TRBV4-1	TRBJ1-5	TRBD1	once
TGTGCCAGTAGTCGACAGGGTGATAATTCACCCCTCCACTTT	CASSRQGDNSPLHF	TRBV19	TRBJ1-6	TRBD1	once
TGTGCCAGCAGTTACTCGCCAGCCTACGAGCAGTACTTC	CASSYSPAYEQYF	TRBV6-2/TRBV6-3	TRBJ2-7	.	.
TGTGCCACCAGCAGCCATCGGACAGATACAACTAATGAAAAACTGTTTTTT	CATSSHRTDTTNEKLFF	TRBV15	TRBJ1-4	.	.
TGTGCCAGCAGCTGGTATGACAGGAACACTGAAGCTTTCTTT	CASSWYDRNTEAFF	TRBV5-4	TRBJ1-1	.	once
TGTGCCTGGAGTCGGGACTTGAACACTGAAGCTTTCTTT	CAWSRDLNTEAFF	TRBV30	TRBJ1-1	.	.
TGTGCCAGCAGTCTCCGACAGGTTGACTACGAGCAGTACTTC	CASSLRQVDYEQYF	TRBV27	TRBJ2-7	.	.
TGCGCCAGCAGCTCCTATAACACTAATGAAAAACTGTTTTTT	CASSSYNTNEKLFF	TRBV5-1	TRBJ1-4	.	.
TGTGCCAGCAGCCAAAGGGACAAACGCACAGATACGCAGTATTTT	CASSQRDKRTDTQYF	TRBV3-1/TRBV3-2	TRBJ2-3	.	.
TGTGCCAGCACCCCTCAGTATGACAGGGGGCTAGGTGGCTACACCTTC	CASTPQYDRGLGGYTF	TRBV7-9	TRBJ1-2	TRBD1	.
TGTGCCAGCTCACCACGGAGACAAACTGGAGGGCTTGAAAAACTGTTTTTT	CASSPRRQTGGLEKLFF	TRBV18	TRBJ1-4	.	.
TGTGCCACCAGTGACTCTAGCGGGGGGTCTTACAATGAGCAGTTCTTC	CATSDSSGGSYNEQFF	TRBV24-1	TRBJ2-1	TRBD2	.
TGTGCCAGCAGCCTAAGGACAGGGCAGAACACCGGGGAGCTGTTTTTT	CASSLRTGQNTGELFF	TRBV14	TRBJ2-2	TRBD1	.
TGTGCCAGCAGCCTTATCACAGGGGGCACTGAAGCTTTCTTT	CASSLITGGTEAFF	TRBV27	TRBJ1-1	TRBD1	.
TGTGCCAGCTCACCAAGAACGGGACTAGCGGGGGGGCCTGGGGCCAACGTCCTGACTTTC	CASSPRTGLAGGPGANVLTF	TRBV18	TRBJ2-6	TRBD2	.
TGTGCCAGCAGCTACTGGGCGGGGGGACTTTCGTACAATGAGCAGTTCTTC	CASSYWAGGLSYNEQFF	TRBV6-2/TRBV6-3	TRBJ2-1	TRBD2	.
TGTGCCTGGAGTGTTTCTAGCGAAATAAACATTCAGTACTTC	CAWSVSSEINIQYF	TRBV30	TRBJ2-4	.	.
TGTGCCAGCAGCCCGGGCGGGGGAGATGAGCAGTTCTTC	CASSPGGGDEQFF	TRBV3-1/TRBV3-2	TRBJ2-1	TRBD2	.
TGCGCCAGCAGCCAAGACGGGACAGTAAGAGATACGCAGTATTTT	CASSQDGTVRDTQYF	TRBV4-1	TRBJ2-3	TRBD1	.
TGTGCCAGCAGAATCCAGGGGGCCGCTGAAGCTTTCTTT	CASRIQGAAEAFF	TRBV27	TRBJ1-1	TRBD1	.
TGTGCCAGCAGCAAACAGGGCGGTCTGGATAGTTCACCCCTCCACTTT	CASSKQGGLDSSPLHF	TRBV11-2	TRBJ1-6	.	few
TGCAGCGTGGGGGCGAGAAGTGGGGGCTACACCTTC	CSVGARSGGYTF	TRBV29-1	TRBJ1-2	.	few
TGTGCCTTCGGACAGGCGGCTAACTATGGCTACACCTTC	CAFGQAANYGYTF	TRBV30	TRBJ1-2	TRBD1	.
TGTGCCAGCTCCCCCGCGGCCGGACAGGGAACCTACGAGCAGTACTTC	CASSPAAGQGTYEQYF	TRBV18	TRBJ2-7	TRBD1	.